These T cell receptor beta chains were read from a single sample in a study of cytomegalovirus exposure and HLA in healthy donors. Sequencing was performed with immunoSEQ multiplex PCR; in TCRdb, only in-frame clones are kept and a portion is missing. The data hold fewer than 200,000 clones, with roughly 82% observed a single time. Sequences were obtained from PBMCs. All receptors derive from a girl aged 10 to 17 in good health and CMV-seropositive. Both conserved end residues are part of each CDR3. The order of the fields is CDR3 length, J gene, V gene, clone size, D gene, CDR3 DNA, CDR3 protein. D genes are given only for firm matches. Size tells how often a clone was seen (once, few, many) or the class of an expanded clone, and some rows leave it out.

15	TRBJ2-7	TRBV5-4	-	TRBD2	TGTGCCAGCAGCTTGAGGACTAGCGCCTCCTACGAGCAGTACTTC	CASSLRTSASYEQYF
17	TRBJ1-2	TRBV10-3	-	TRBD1	TGTGCCATCAGTGGATCAGAGTACGACAGGGGAGACTATGGCTACACCTTC	CAISGSEYDRGDYGYTF
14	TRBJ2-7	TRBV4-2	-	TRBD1	TGTGCCAGCAGCCATGGGGACAGCCCCTACGAGCAGTACTTC	CASSHGDSPYEQYF
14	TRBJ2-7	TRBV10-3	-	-	TGTGCCATCGGCCCGACTCCGTATCCCCACGAGCAGTACTTC	CAIGPTPYPHEQYF
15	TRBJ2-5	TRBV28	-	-	TGTGCCAGCAGTACCCCGGGGTCCCCAGGAGAGACCCAGTACTTC	CASSTPGSPGETQYF
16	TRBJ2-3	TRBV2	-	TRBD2	TGTGCCAGCAATGGGGAAGGCGGGAGGGCCTCGGGTACGCAGTATTTT	CASNGEGGRASGTQYF
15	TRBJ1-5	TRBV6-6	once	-	TGTGCCAGCAGTTACTCGAGGCGGATCAATCAGCCCCAGCATTTT	CASSYSRRINQPQHF
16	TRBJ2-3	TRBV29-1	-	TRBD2	TGCAGCGTTGAAGATGTGGGTAGCGGGAGGGCCGATACGCAGTATTTT	CSVEDVGSGRADTQYF
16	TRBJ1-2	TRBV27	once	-	TGTGCCAGCAGTTTATCGCCGGGATCGGGAGACTATGGCTACACCTTC	CASSLSPGSGDYGYTF
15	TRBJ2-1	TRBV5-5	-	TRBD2	TGTGCCAGCAGCTTGGCCGGGACTAGCAGTAATGAGCAGTTCTTC	CASSLAGTSSNEQFF
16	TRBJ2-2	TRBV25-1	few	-	TGTGCCAGCAGTGAATATATACAGGGAACGGACGGGGAGCTGTTTTTT	CASSEYIQGTDGELFF
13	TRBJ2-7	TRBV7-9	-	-	TGTGCCAGCAGCCCAGGAGGGTCCTACGAGCAGTACTTC	CASSPGGSYEQYF
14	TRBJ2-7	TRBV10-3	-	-	TGTGCCATCAGTGAGCGGGAGCACCCCTACGAGCAGTACTTC	CAISEREHPYEQYF
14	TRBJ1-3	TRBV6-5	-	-	TGTGCCAGCAGTCGCCGGGAATTTGGAAACACCATATATTTT	CASSRREFGNTIYF
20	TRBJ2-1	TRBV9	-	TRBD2	TGTGCCAGCAGCGTAGATGGACTAGCGGGAGGGCCGAGCTCCTACAATGAGCAGTTCTTC	CASSVDGLAGGPSSYNEQFF
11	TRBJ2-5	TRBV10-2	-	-	TGCGCCAGCAGTCCGCGGGGGACCCAGTACTTC	CASSPRGTQYF
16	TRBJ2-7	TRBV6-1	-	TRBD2	TGTGCCAGCAGTGAACTAGCGGGACAACCGTCCTACGAGCAGTACTTC	CASSELAGQPSYEQYF
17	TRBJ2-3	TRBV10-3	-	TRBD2	TGTGCCATCCGCGGGACTAGCGGGAGGGCTAGCACAGATACGCAGTATTTT	CAIRGTSGRASTDTQYF
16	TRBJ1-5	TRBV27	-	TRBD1	TGTGCCAGCAGTCTAGGACAGGGGGCGCCCAATCAGCCCCAGCATTTT	CASSLGQGAPNQPQHF
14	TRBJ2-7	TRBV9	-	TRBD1	TGTGCCAGCAGCGGGACCCGGGACAGCTACGAGCAGTACTTC	CASSGTRDSYEQYF
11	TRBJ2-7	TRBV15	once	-	TGTGCCACCAGCATCGGCTACGAGCAGTACTTC	CATSIGYEQYF
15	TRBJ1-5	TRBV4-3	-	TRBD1	TGCGCCAGCAGCCTGGGGACAGGGGGCAATCAGCCCCAGCATTTT	CASSLGTGGNQPQHF
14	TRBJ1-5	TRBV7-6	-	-	TGTGCCAGCAGCTCAGGGTATCCGAATCAGCCCCAGCATTTT	CASSSGYPNQPQHF
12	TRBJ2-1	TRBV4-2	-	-	TGTGCCAGCAGCCAAGATCAGCGGGAGCAGTTCTTC	CASSQDQREQFF
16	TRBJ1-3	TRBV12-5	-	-	TGTGCTAGTGGCCTCCGACGGAGGAACGGGGGAAACACCATATATTTT	CASGLRRRNGGNTIYF
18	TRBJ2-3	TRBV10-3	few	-	TGTGCCATCAGTTCTGGGCTATATCCCGGCCAGCCCACAGATACGCAGTATTTT	CAISSGLYPGQPTDTQYF
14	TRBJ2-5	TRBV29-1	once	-	TGCAGCGTTCCCCCGGAGGGAGTTTCGGGGACCCAGTACTTC	CSVPPEGVSGTQYF
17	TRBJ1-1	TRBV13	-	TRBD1	TGTGCCAGCAGCCAATTTTCCGGGACAGGGCCGAACACTGAAGCTTTCTTT	CASSQFSGTGPNTEAFF
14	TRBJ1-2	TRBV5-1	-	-	TGCGCCAGCCAGCCCCTGGCAGGGGACTATGGCTACACCTTC	CASQPLAGDYGYTF
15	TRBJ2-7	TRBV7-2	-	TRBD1	TGTGCCAGCAGCTTAGAAGGACAGGAAGGATACGAGCAGTACTTC	CASSLEGQEGYEQYF
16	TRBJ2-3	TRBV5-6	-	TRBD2	TGTGCCAGCAGCTTGGAAGCTAGCGGGGGCACAGATACGCAGTATTTT	CASSLEASGGTDTQYF
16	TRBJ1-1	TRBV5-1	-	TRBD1	TGCGCCAGCAGACGGGAAGCCGGGACAGGGAACACTGAAGCTTTCTTT	CASRREAGTGNTEAFF
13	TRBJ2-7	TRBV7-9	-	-	TGTGCCAGCAGCGTACGCGGTACCTACGAGCAGTACTTC	CASSVRGTYEQYF
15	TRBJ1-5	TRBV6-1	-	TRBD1	TGTGCCAGCACCCGGGACAGGTACAGCAATCAGCCCCAGCATTTT	CASTRDRYSNQPQHF
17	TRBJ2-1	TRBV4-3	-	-	TGCGCCAGCAGCCGCGCCCATCTAGCGGACAGTTACAATGAGCAGTTCTTC	CASSRAHLADSYNEQFF
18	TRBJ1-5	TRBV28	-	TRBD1	TGTGCCAGCAGCACGGACAGGGGAGAATCCAACCTTAATCAGCCCCAGCATTTT	CASSTDRGESNLNQPQHF
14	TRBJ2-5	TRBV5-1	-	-	TGCGCCAGCAGCTCAGGCGAGGGGGTGGAGACCCAGTACTTC	CASSSGEGVETQYF